The 2 T cell receptor beta chains reported below all come from one sample, sequenced in a study of T cell responses to AZD1222 COVID-19 vaccine. Profiling relied on immunoSEQ multiplex PCR, and the TCRdb table lists in-frame clones only, not all of them. The data hold about 130,000 clones, with approximately 93% observed a single time. The input for sequencing was peripheral blood, taken on day 0 of AZD1222 vaccination. These receptors came from an adult in good health.

This chain uses TRBV6-6 with TRBJ2-5, with 10 bases matching TRBD1. From germline, CDR1 is MNHNY and CDR2 SVGAGI (reference sequence). V was pared by 5 bases and J by 7 bases, with 10 bases of the junction left unmatched. This CDR3 comprises 15 residues. CDR3: CASSRTGTGAPTQYF. The CDR3 nucleotides read TGTGCCAGCAGTCGTACCGGGACAGGGGCCCCGACCCAGTACTTC.

The chain is built from TRBV27 and TRBJ1-6; a possible D gene is TRBD1 (5 bases). From germline, CDR1 is MNHEY and CDR2 SMNVEV (reference sequence). V lost 7 bases, J lost 0 bases, and 10 bases lay in between. CDR3 length: 15 residues. The CDR3 sequence is CASKDGGSYNSPLHF. The CDR3 DNA follows: TGTGCCAGCAAGGACGGGGGCTCCTATAATTCACCCCTCCACTTT.